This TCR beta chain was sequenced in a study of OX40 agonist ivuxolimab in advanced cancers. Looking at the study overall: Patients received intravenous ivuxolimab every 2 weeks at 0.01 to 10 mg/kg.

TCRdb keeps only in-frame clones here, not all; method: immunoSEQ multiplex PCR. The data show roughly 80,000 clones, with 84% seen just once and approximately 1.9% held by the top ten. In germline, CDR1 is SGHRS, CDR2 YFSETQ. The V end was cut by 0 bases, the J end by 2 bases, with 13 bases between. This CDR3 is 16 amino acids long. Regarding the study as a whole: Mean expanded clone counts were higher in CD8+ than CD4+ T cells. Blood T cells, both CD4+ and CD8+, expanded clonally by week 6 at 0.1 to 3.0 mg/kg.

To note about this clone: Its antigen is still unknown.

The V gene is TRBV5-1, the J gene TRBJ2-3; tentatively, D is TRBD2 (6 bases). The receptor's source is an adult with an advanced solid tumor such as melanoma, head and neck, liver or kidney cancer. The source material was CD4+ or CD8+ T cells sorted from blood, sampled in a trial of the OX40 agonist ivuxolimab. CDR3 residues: CASSLVRGTTTDTQYF. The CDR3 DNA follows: TGCGCCAGCAGCTTGGTCCGGGGGACGACCACAGATACGCAGTATTTT.